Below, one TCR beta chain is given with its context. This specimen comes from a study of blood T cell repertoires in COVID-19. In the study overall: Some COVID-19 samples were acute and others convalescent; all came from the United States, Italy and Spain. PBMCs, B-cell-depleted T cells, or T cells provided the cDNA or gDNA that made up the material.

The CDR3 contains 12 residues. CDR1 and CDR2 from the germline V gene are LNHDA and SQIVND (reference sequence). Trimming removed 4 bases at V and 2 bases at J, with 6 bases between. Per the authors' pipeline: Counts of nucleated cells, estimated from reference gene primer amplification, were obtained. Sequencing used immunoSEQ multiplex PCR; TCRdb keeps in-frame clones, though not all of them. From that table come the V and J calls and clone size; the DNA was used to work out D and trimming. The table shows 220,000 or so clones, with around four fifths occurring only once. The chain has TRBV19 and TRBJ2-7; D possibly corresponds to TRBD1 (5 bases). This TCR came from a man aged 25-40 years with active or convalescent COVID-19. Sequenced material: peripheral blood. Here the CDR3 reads CASSKDTYEQYF. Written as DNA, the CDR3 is TGTGCCAGTAGTAAGGACACCTACGAGCAGTACTTC.